This T cell receptor beta chain was captured in a study of PD-1 blockade in classical Hodgkin lymphoma (TCRdb year 2020). General notes on the study: Nivolumab dosing was 3 mg/kg intravenously every 2 weeks, continuing until either disease progression or unacceptable toxicity. A peripheral blood immune signature of response to PD-1 blockade in classical Hodgkin lymphoma was defined using TCR beta sequencing and CyTOF. What the work shows at the level of the full study, not this receptor alone: Baseline TCR diversity was reported as lower in newly diagnosed patients than in healthy donors, and lower still in relapsed/refractory patients. CD4+ but not CD8+ TCR diversity rose significantly by C4D1 (p=0.0027 vs p=0.16), most apparent in complete responders (p=0.02). Baseline diversity similar to that of newly diagnosed patients was observed in trial patients achieving complete response, whereas significantly lower diversity was observed in partial responders and progressors. Diversity was lower in patients who began nivolumab less than 1 year after ASCT, so these patients were left out of later analyses to avoid confounding by immune reconstitution. The study covered only a single clinical trial cohort, and the causes of the repertoire differences, possibly disease activity or prior therapy, were still not defined.

Genomic DNA was extracted with the Qiagen DNeasy kit from unsorted PBMCs and from negatively selected CD4+ and CD8+ fractions. TCR beta CDR3 regions were amplified by immunoSEQ multiplex PCR using primers annealing to V and J segments. A synthetic immune receptor repertoire was used to minimize amplification bias, and remaining bias was computationally removed after sequencing. The source study handled its data this way. Custom Python scripts were used to quantify repertoire diversity as the Shannon entropy index. The unsorted, CD4+ and CD8+ repertoires were each analyzed separately, with the exception of combined analyses, where CD4+ and CD8+ sequences were merged in silico. Clonal expansion was defined as a frequency increase of at least 2-fold after treatment compared with C1D1, and clones undetected at baseline were assigned a pseudocount of 0.5. Clones with 0 or 1 copy at C1D1 were classified as singleton clones, and clones with 2 or more copies were classified as non-singleton clones. By matching protein sequences in sorted samples from the same patient, clones expanded in unsorted samples were annotated as CD4+, CD8+ or unknown. Wilcoxon tests were applied to paired samples to test diversity changes from C1D1 to C4D1. As stored in TCRdb, this immuneACCESS dataset retains in-frame rearrangements with V and J assigned. A fraction of the clones does not appear; measured against another copy, unresolved V genes explain less than half of the discrepancy, and the remainder lacks a known reason. The V and J calls and clone size were taken over from that table, and D and trimming were inferred from the DNA. The table for this sample lists roughly 100,000 clones; approximately 89% of them were counted only once. About 20% of the sample goes to the ten largest clones.

As to this clone: Its target antigen remains unknown. No base qualities exist here, and no much larger clone lies one base off it.

This specimen's time point label, interpreted: cycle 4 day 1 (C4D1), after less than seven weeks of nivolumab. All trial patients had relapsed after autologous stem cell transplantation, with cohorts A, B and C differing in prior brentuximab vedotin exposure. The trial cohort included 55 to 65 patients with relapsed/refractory classical Hodgkin lymphoma, and each patient had a best overall response of complete response, partial response or progressive disease. In the multi-cohort phase II CheckMate 205 trial, trial patients received single-agent nivolumab. An independent review committee assessed best overall response by applying the 2007 International Working Group response criteria. Trial PBMCs were obtained immediately prior to nivolumab initiation (C1D1) and on therapy at cycle 2 day 1 and cycle 4 day 1. Peripheral blood was collected in 8 mL Vacutainer Cell Preparation Tubes, from which PBMCs were isolated by centrifugation and then cryopreserved.

CDR1 and CDR2 (SGDLS, YYNGEE) derive from the germline V gene. Trimming costs V 4 bases and J 0 bases, and their ends lie 5 bases apart. Reading from cysteine to phenylalanine, the CDR3 counts 13 amino acids. Just CDR3 DNA is preserved here, 39 bases in frame from base 1. The sample here was peripheral blood mononuclear cells (PBMCs), taken before the fourth cycle of nivolumab. This receptor was taken from a human donor with classical Hodgkin lymphoma. Recombination connected TRBV9 to TRBJ2-1, with the D segment identity uncertain. The DNA sequence is given as TGTGCCAGCAGCATGAGCTCCTACAATGAGCAGTTCTTC. Translated, this is CASSMSSYNEQFF. The full variable domain, with segments outside the CDR3 supplied by the reference TRBV9 and TRBJ2-1 proteins, appears as DSGVTQTPKHLITATGQRVTLRCSPRSGDLSVYWYQQSLDQGLQFLIQYYNGEERAKGNILERFSAQQFPDLHSELNLSSLELGDSALYFCASSMSSYNEQFFGPGTRLTVL.